The 24 T cell receptor beta chains below all came from one sample that was sequenced in a study of T cells expressing NK-cell markers. TCRdb re-called the 5' RACE reads; every CDR3 protein appears as one record, without DNA. Seen in this sample are roughly 450,000 distinct CDR3 sequences; the ten most common clones hold around 1.4%. The sequenced material came from blood T cells: a sorted CD56 or NKG2C T cell subset, CD4+ or CD8+ T cells, or bulk PBMC T cells (not recorded which). All receptors come from a woman aged 50 to 60 in good health.

The chain joins TRBV15 to TRBJ2-1; TCRdb's D call of TRBD2 is untestable without DNA. This CDR3 has 17 amino acids. Germline loops: CDR1 LNHNV, CDR2 YYDKDF (reference sequence). Here the CDR3 reads CATSRDWASGAGNEQFF. Based on the CDR3 plus reference TRBV15 and TRBJ2-1, the full variable domain is DAMVIQNPRYQVTQFGKPVTLSCSQTLNHNVMYWYQQKSSQAPKLLFHYYDKDFNNEADTPDNFQSRRPNTSFCFLDIRSPGLGDTAMYLCATSRDWASGAGNEQFFGPGTRLTVL.

The rearrangement joins TRBV29-1 to TRBJ1-1; absent DNA, TCRdb's TRBD1 call cannot be checked. The CDR3 contains 13 residues. Germline-derived CDR1 and CDR2 are SQVTM and ANQGSEA. The CDR3 reads CSVWDSMNTEAFF.

This sequence joins TRBV5-1 and TRBJ1-2. CDR3 size: 14 residues. Germline V lookup: CDR1 SGHRS, CDR2 YFSETQ. Here the CDR3 reads CASSPGGGWLGYTF.

The V call is TRBV12-5, the J call TRBJ2-5. This CDR3 is built from 12 residues. The germline gives CDR1 LGHNT, CDR2 FRNRAP. The CDR3 reads CASGLAPGPQYF. Filled out from reference TRBV12-5 and TRBJ2-5, the complete variable domain reads DARVTQTPRHKVTEMGQEVTMRCQPILGHNTVFWYRQTMMQGLELLAYFRNRAPLDDSGMPKDRFSAEMPDATLATLKIQPSEPRDSAVYFCASGLAPGPQYFGPGTRLLVL.

V and J are TRBV11-2 and TRBJ2-1; TCRdb selects TRBD1, and the lack of DNA leaves this call unchecked. The CDR3 runs 17 residues. CDR1 and CDR2 from the germline V gene are SGHAT and FQNNGV. CDR3: CASSLRVRGRTNNEQFF.

The V gene is TRBV27, the J gene TRBJ2-1; the TRBD2 assignment by TCRdb is unverifiable without DNA. The length of the CDR3 is 16 residues. Germline V CDR1 and CDR2: MNHEY, SMNVEV (reference sequence). The CDR3 loop is CASRSIAGLVGNEQFF.

The chain uses TRBV6-1 and TRBJ1-3; the D call from TCRdb, TRBD1, cannot be confirmed without DNA. CDR3 size: 19 residues. Germline values: CDR1 MNHNS, CDR2 SASEGT. CDR3 amino acids: CASSLVPGQSRGSGNTIYF.

The rearrangement uses TRBV27 and TRBJ2-2; TCRdb outputs TRBD2, but without DNA this stays unchecked. The germline gives CDR1 MNHEY, CDR2 SMNVEV (reference sequence). CDR3 size: 14 residues. CDR3 amino acids: CASSPQAGTGELFF.

The V and J genes are TRBV15 and TRBJ2-7; the D call from TCRdb, TRBD2, cannot be confirmed without DNA. The CDR3 has 15 amino acids. Germline-derived CDR1 and CDR2 are LNHNV and YYDKDF (reference sequence). The CDR3 spells CATSRDGTSGIEQYF. The whole variable domain, filled in from reference TRBV15 and TRBJ2-7, reads DAMVIQNPRYQVTQFGKPVTLSCSQTLNHNVMYWYQQKSSQAPKLLFHYYDKDFNNEADTPDNFQSRRPNTSFCFLDIRSPGLGDTAMYLCATSRDGTSGIEQYFGPGTRLTVT.

The rearrangement uses TRBV12-5 and TRBJ1-2; there is no DNA to check the TCRdb D call of TRBD1. The V gene's germline CDR1 is LGHNT and CDR2 FRNRAP. The CDR3 has 17 amino acids. This chain's CDR3 is CASGLVTGTGGGYGYTF.

The rearrangement joins TRBV10-1 to TRBJ2-3; TCRdb returns TRBD2, unconfirmable since there is no DNA. The CDR3 consists of 14 residues. Germline V gene sequence: CDR1 WNHNN, CDR2 SYGVQD (reference sequence). This CDR3 is CASSEGLAGNTQYF.

The rearrangement links TRBV15 to TRBJ2-2; TCRdb designates TRBD1, a call that cannot be tested without DNA. The germline V gene encodes CDR1 LNHNV and CDR2 YYDKDF (reference sequence). The CDR3 extends over 17 amino acids. The CDR3 sequence: CATSTQGQGWATGELFF.

This chain uses TRBV19 with TRBJ2-1; TCRdb calls TRBD1, which cannot be checked without DNA. The CDR3 runs to 16 residues. The germline V gene encodes CDR1 LNHDA and CDR2 SQIVND (reference sequence). The CDR3 spells CASSRDGGPRRNEQFF.

This chain uses TRBV11-2 with TRBJ1-2. Germline assignment: CDR1 SGHAT and CDR2 FQNNGV. The CDR3 runs to 15 residues. CDR3 loop: CASSLDLDSYYGYTF.

The J gene is TRBJ2-5, the V gene TRBV11-3; checking the TCRdb D call of TRBD1 is not possible without DNA. In germline, CDR1 is SGHNT, CDR2 YENEEA. This CDR3 is built from 15 residues. The CDR3 protein is CASSTSLSGTETQYF. The full variable domain, in which reference TRBV11-3 and TRBJ2-5 provide the parts outside the CDR3, is EAGVVQSPRYKIIEKKQPVAFWCNPISGHNTLYWYLQNLGQGPELLIRYENEEAVDDSQLPKDRFSAERLKGVDSTLKIQPAELGDSAVYLCASSTSLSGTETQYFGPGTRLLVL.

This chain uses TRBV12-3 or TRBV12-4 with TRBJ2-2. The CDR3 spans 16 residues. The CDR3 spells CASGLAGASVTGELFF.

This chain uses TRBV7-6 with TRBJ1-1; TCRdb picks TRBD1, but there is no DNA to check that call. CDR1 and CDR2 (germline): SGHVS, FNYEAQ. The CDR3 is 17 amino acids. The CDR3: CASSPQNRGRFSSEAFF.

The chain carries TRBV5-1 and TRBJ2-3; TCRdb's D call of TRBD2 is untestable without DNA. Germline CDR1 SGHRS, CDR2 YFSETQ. This CDR3 is built from 16 residues. CDR3: CASSLASSGHTDTQYF.

J is TRBJ2-1 and V is TRBV25-1; lacking DNA, the TRBD1 call made by TCRdb goes unchecked. This CDR3 region has 12 residues. Germline loops: CDR1 MGHDK, CDR2 SYGVNS. The CDR3 reads CAIGTGGGEQFF.

The CDR3 loop reads CASSLGRGRSTEAFF. The chain is built from TRBV12-3 or TRBV12-4 and TRBJ1-1; TCRdb returns TRBD1, unconfirmable since there is no DNA. The CDR3 has 15 amino acids.

The gene calls are TRBV30 and TRBJ2-3. Germline lookup yields CDR1 GTSNPN and CDR2 SVGIG (reference sequence). This CDR3 comprises 11 residues. This CDR3 reads CAWSTPVTQYF.

The chain has TRBV7-2 and TRBJ2-3; TCRdb indicates TRBD1, and absent DNA this call remains unverified. The germline gives CDR1 SGHTA, CDR2 FQGNSA. The CDR3 is 15 residues long. The CDR3: CASSLGGSYTDTQYF.

The J gene is TRBJ2-1, the V gene TRBV12-3 or TRBV12-4. There are 15 residues in the CDR3. CDR3 region: CASSTDGSSYNEQFF.

This rearrangement joins TRBV4-1 to TRBJ1-6; TCRdb outputs TRBD1, but without DNA this stays unchecked. The CDR3 covers 17 residues. Germline CDR1 reads MGHRA; CDR2 reads YSYEKL. The CDR3 loop reads CASSQDASPDYNSPLHF.